This T cell receptor (beta chain) was recovered during a study of T cells expressing NK-cell markers. CDR3 size: 13 residues. Germline CDR1 SGHKS, CDR2 YYEKEE (reference sequence). TCRdb processed the 5' RACE reads again and assigns one entry to each CDR3 protein, with no DNA. The sample data list about 370,000 distinct CDR3 sequences. Concerning this clonotype itself: What it recognizes is unknown.

Study-wide findings and caveats: Dominant NKG2C+ clonotypes made up about 1.0-7.5% of CD8+ T cells in a handful of donors.

Sequencing input: blood T cells: a sorted CD56 or NKG2C T cell subset, CD4+ or CD8+ T cells, or bulk PBMC T cells (not recorded which). The receptor was isolated from a woman aged 50 to 65 in good health. V is TRBV5-5 and J is TRBJ2-1; TCRdb selects TRBD1, and the lack of DNA leaves this call unchecked. The CDR3 region is CASSLIRGGGQFF.